What follows are 31 T cell receptor beta chains derived from one specimen sequenced in a study of shared clonotypes between healthy human individuals. Libraries were prepared by immunoSEQ multiplex PCR; TCRdb keeps only in-frame clonotypes and omits some of them. The sample includes about 2.3 million clones, around 93% of them seen just once. Sequenced input: naive CD4+ T cells from PBMCs. Described subset: CD45RA+ positively selected. Source of these receptors: a man between 18 and 29 years old in good health. Some clones in this sample may be carry-over from other donors' samples.

J is TRBJ2-5 and V is TRBV5-1; 7 positions agree with TRBD1. Germline assignment: CDR1 SGHRS and CDR2 YFSETQ. J gave up 5 bases and V 4 bases, and 5 bases lay outside the gene matches. The CDR3 runs to 13 residues. CDR3 sequence (DNA): TGCGCCAGCAGCCCAGGGACAGTTGAGACCCAGTACTTC. Translating gives CASSPGTVETQYF.

Remarks on this clone: The identical CDR3 is also encoded by other nucleotide sequences in the sample. The chain employs TRBV9 and TRBJ1-1; D gene unclear. The V gene's germline CDR1 is SGDLS and CDR2 YYNGEE. This CDR3 has 12 amino acids. Trimming took 4 bases from V and 3 from J, leaving 7 bases between them. The CDR3 DNA reads TGTGCCAGCAGCCCTGGGTACACTGAAGCTTTCTTT. It translates to CASSPGYTEAFF.

The J gene is TRBJ2-1, the V gene TRBV7-9; D assignment may be TRBD1 or TRBD2 (5 bases each). V was shortened by 5 bases and J by 10 bases, with 12 bases between the two germline ends. This CDR3 is built from 12 residues. Looked up from germline, CDR1 is SEHNR and CDR2 is FQNEAQ (reference sequence). CDR3 DNA: TGTGCCAGCAGCCACCTAGGGGAGGAGCAGTTCTTC. Translating it yields CASSHLGEEQFF.

The gene calls are TRBV2 and TRBJ1-5; D ambiguous. V lost 3 bases and J lost 5, with 11 bases in between. The germline gives CDR1 SNHLY, CDR2 FYNNEI. The CDR3 runs to 14 residues. As DNA, the CDR3 is TGTGCCAGCAGTGAGGTCCGGGTAGATCAGCCCCAGCATTTT. It translates to CASSEVRVDQPQHF.

This clone was observed a single time. The CDR3 region is CASSLMGTSGYNEQFF. The DNA for the CDR3 is TGTGCCAGCAGCTTGATGGGGACTAGCGGTTACAATGAGCAGTTCTTC. This chain joins TRBV5-4 and TRBJ2-1, with 11 bases identical to TRBD2. The CDR3 runs 16 residues. V shed 1 base and J 4 bases; nucleotides not matched to a gene: 4. CDR1 is SGHNT, CDR2 YYREEE, per germline (reference sequence).

This sequence joins TRBV5-4 and TRBJ2-1; tentatively, D is TRBD1 (8 bases). The V gene's germline CDR1 is SGHNT and CDR2 YYREEE (reference sequence). V lost 4 bases and J 5 bases, leaving 25 bases between the germline ends. This CDR3 is built from 18 residues. CDR3 loop: CASSPGTGAGASDNEQFF. CDR3 bases: TGTGCCAGCAGCCCCGGGACAGGCGCGGGAGCATCCGACAATGAGCAGTTCTTC.

Remarks on this clone: This same CDR3 is encoded by further DNA sequences in the sample. This chain connects TRBV5-1 to TRBJ2-3, with D tentatively TRBD2 (6 bases). The CDR3 is 15 residues long. Germline V gene data show CDR1 as SGHRS and CDR2 as YFSETQ. V was shortened by 0 bases and J by 0 bases, with 8 bases between the two germline ends. The chain's CDR3 is CASSLVGGSTDTQYF. The DNA of the CDR3 is TGCGCCAGCAGCTTGGTTGGGGGGAGCACAGATACGCAGTATTTT. Drawing the rest from reference TRBV5-1 and TRBJ2-3, the complete variable domain is KAGVTQTPRYLIKTRGQQVTLSCSPISGHRSVSWYQQTPGQGLQFLFEYFSETQRNKGNFPGRFSGRQFSNSRSEMNVSTLELGDSALYLCASSLVGGSTDTQYFGPGTRLTVL.

The rearrangement links TRBV28 to TRBJ2-3; 8 nucleotides match TRBD2. The CDR3 totals 16 residues. Germline CDR1 reads MDHEN; CDR2 reads SYDVKM. Unmatched junction bases numbered 5, after V lost 2 bases and J lost 1 base. CDR3 nucleotides: TGTGCCAGCAGTTTAGGCCCGGGAGGGGGCACAGATACGCAGTATTTT. As protein: CASSLGPGGGTDTQYF.

On this clone: Other DNA sequences in this sample translate to the same CDR3. The rearrangement joins TRBV27 to TRBJ2-3; unclear D gene. CDR1 and CDR2 (germline): MNHEY, SMNVEV (reference sequence). The ends were cut back, 0 bases at V and 0 bases at J, with 7 bases in the middle. CDR3 length equals 15 residues. CDR3 coding DNA: TGTGCCAGCAGTTTATCCGGCACTAGCACAGATACGCAGTATTTT. This encodes CASSLSGTSTDTQYF.

This clone showed up just a few times. The chain employs TRBV10-3 and TRBJ2-7; 7 bases line up with TRBD1. The germline V gene encodes CDR1 ENHRY and CDR2 SYGVKD. The CDR3 runs 14 residues. Trimming took 9 bases from V and 1 from J; bases not matched to a gene: 9. This chain's CDR3 is CAIRQGKTSYEQYF. The CDR3 DNA sequence: TGTGCCATTCGACAGGGAAAAACATCCTACGAGCAGTACTTC.

The chain employs TRBV7-8 and TRBJ2-1, with D uncertain. CDR1 and CDR2 from the germline V gene are SGHVS and FQNEAQ. Trimming removed 2 bases at V and 8 bases at J, with 7 bases between. CDR3 length: 12 residues. Here the CDR3 DNA reads TGTGCCAGCAGCTTATCTGGGGATGAGCAGTTCTTC. This encodes CASSLSGDEQFF.

Comments on this clone: This sample also contains other DNA sequences that code for the same CDR3. The chain couples TRBV19 to TRBJ2-3; D is ambiguous. Trimming shortened V by 3 bases and J by 3 bases, and 4 bases separated the two germline ends. CDR1 and CDR2 (germline): LNHDA, SQIVND (reference sequence). The CDR3 runs 12 residues. The CDR3 spells CASSIRTDTQYF. DNA of the CDR3: TGTGCCAGTAGTATTAGAACAGATACGCAGTATTTT.

The DNA for the CDR3 is TGTGCCAGCAGGTATACCGGGACAGGAGGAAACACCATATATTTT. It specifies CASRYTGTGGNTIYF. The chain couples TRBV6-5 to TRBJ1-3, with TRBD1 matching over 8 bases. Germline V lookup: CDR1 MNHEY, CDR2 SVGAGI. This CDR3 has 15 residues. The V segment lost 6 bases and the J segment 4 bases; nucleotides outside the gene matches: 8.

This clone was picked up one time. V gene TRBV5-1 combines with J gene TRBJ2-7; D is uncertain. The CDR3 contains 14 residues. V gave up 4 bases and J gave up 4 bases, with 15 bases separating them. Germline V gene data show CDR1 as SGHRS and CDR2 as YFSETQ. CDR3 region: CASSAAGSPYEQYF. Written as DNA, the CDR3 is TGCGCCAGCAGCGCCGCCGGGTCACCGTACGAGCAGTACTTC.

This sequence joins TRBV9 and TRBJ2-1; TRBD2 aligns across 8 bases. V lost 6 bases to trimming and J lost 7 bases; unmatched junction nucleotides: 9. The CDR3 runs 14 residues. CDR1 and CDR2 (germline): SGDLS, YYNGEE. The CDR3 DNA sequence: TGTGCCAGCACCCCGGGAGGGCCTTGGAATGAGCAGTTCTTC. Translating gives CASTPGGPWNEQFF.

V is TRBV19 and J is TRBJ1-5; TRBD1 agrees at 7 bases. Per the germline V gene, CDR1 is LNHDA and CDR2 is SQIVND (reference sequence). Unmatched junction bases numbered 4, after V lost 4 bases and J lost 1 base. The length of the CDR3 is 15 residues. The CDR3: CASSTQGLSNQPQHF. The CDR3 bases are TGTGCCAGTAGTACACAGGGGCTCAGCAATCAGCCCCAGCATTTT.

The rearrangement uses TRBV2 and TRBJ2-1, with TRBD2 matching over 9 bases. The CDR3 runs 16 residues. Germline V lookup: CDR1 SNHLY, CDR2 FYNNEI. The junction had 11 bases not matched to a gene; V was cut back by 5 bases and J by 6 bases. This CDR3 is CASSSPSLAGINEQFF. CDR3 in DNA: TGTGCCAGCAGTTCCCCGAGCCTAGCGGGAATCAATGAGCAGTTCTTC.

The chain couples TRBV30 to TRBJ1-2; no reliable D call. V was pared by 5 bases and J by 10 bases, with 14 bases between. The CDR3 length is 11 residues. Germline assignment: CDR1 GTSNPN and CDR2 SVGIG (reference sequence). CDR3 sequence (DNA): TGTGCCTGGTCCATGCCACCTTACTACACCTTC. As protein: CAWSMPPYYTF. Filled out from reference TRBV30 and TRBJ1-2, the complete variable domain reads SQTIHQWPATLVQPVGSPLSLECTVEGTSNPNLYWYRQAAGRGLQLLFYSVGIGQISSEVPQNLSASRPQDRQFILSSKKLLLSDSGFYLCAWSMPPYYTFGSGTRLTVV.

About this clone: Additional DNA sequences in this sample encode the identical CDR3. This rearrangement joins TRBV5-1 to TRBJ1-2; TRBD1 is a possible D gene (6 bases). Germline V gene data show CDR1 as SGHRS and CDR2 as YFSETQ. The CDR3 length is 15 residues. The V and J ends lost 0 bases and 0 bases respectively, with 9 bases between them. The CDR3 here is CASSLVAGANYGYTF. The CDR3 nucleotides read TGCGCCAGCAGCTTGGTAGCAGGGGCTAACTATGGCTACACCTTC.

This clone was recorded once. This rearrangement joins TRBV18 to TRBJ1-5; maybe TRBD1 (5 bases). CDR3 size: 16 residues. Germline V CDR1 and CDR2: KGHSH, LQKENI. Between the trimmed V and J ends, which lost 3 bases and 0 bases, there was a span of 12 bases. CDR3 nucleotides: TGTGCCAGCTCACCTATAACAGGTTATAGCAATCAGCCCCAGCATTTT. As protein: CASSPITGYSNQPQHF.

This sequence joins TRBV2 and TRBJ2-1; 9 nucleotides align to TRBD2. The CDR3 has 15 amino acids. The V and J ends lost 6 bases and 7 bases, in that order; junction bases with no gene match: 10. From germline, CDR1 is SNHLY and CDR2 FYNNEI. CDR3 residues: CASRGLSGRVNEQFF. The CDR3 DNA reads as TGTGCCAGCAGGGGCCTTAGCGGGAGAGTTAATGAGCAGTTCTTC.

V usage is TRBV7-6 and J usage is TRBJ2-7, with D possibly matching TRBD1 (6 bases). The V gene lost 5 bases and the J gene lost 2 bases, with 22 bases spanning the gap. Looked up from germline, CDR1 is SGHVS and CDR2 is FNYEAQ. CDR3 size: 17 residues. The chain's CDR3 is CASSLSPAGRGAYEQYF. DNA of the CDR3: TGTGCCAGCAGCCTAAGCCCGGCGGGCAGGGGCGCCTACGAGCAGTACTTC.

The rearrangement links TRBV5-1 to TRBJ1-1; no clear D. Germline V gene lookup returns CDR1 SGHRS and CDR2 YFSETQ. V was clipped by 0 bases and J by 3 bases, with 6 bases between them. This CDR3 spans 13 amino acids. The CDR3 DNA reads TGCGCCAGCAGCTTGGGCTACGACACTGAAGCTTTCTTT. It is translated as CASSLGYDTEAFF.

About this clone: Other DNA sequences of this sample code for an identical CDR3. The chain joins TRBV18 to TRBJ1-2; D call uncertain. There are 15 residues in the CDR3. V lost 0 bases, J lost 3 bases, and 11 bases lay in between. Germline V gene data show CDR1 as KGHSH and CDR2 as LQKENI. CDR3 sequence (DNA): TGTGCCAGCTCACCACCGGCAGGAGGAGACTATGGCTACACCTTC. Amino acid sequence: CASSPPAGGDYGYTF.

J is TRBJ1-2 and V is TRBV5-1; D ambiguous. Trimming pared 4 bases from V and 4 bases from J, leaving 14 bases between. Looked up from germline, CDR1 is SGHRS and CDR2 is YFSETQ. The CDR3 is made up of 14 amino acids. The CDR3 sequence is CASSDRLGSYGYTF. The CDR3 DNA reads TGCGCCAGCAGCGATCGTCTCGGGAGCTATGGCTACACCTTC.

This clone was seen once. Other DNA sequences within the sample encode an identical CDR3. The chain uses TRBV7-2 and TRBJ1-3; D is undetermined. V lost 1 base and J lost 2, with 3 bases in between. CDR3 length: 13 amino acids. Germline CDR1 SGHTA, CDR2 FQGNSA. CDR3 coding DNA: TGTGCCAGCAGCTTAGTGGCTGGAAACACCATATATTTT. It translates to CASSLVAGNTIYF.

This chain uses TRBV9 with TRBJ2-7, with D maybe TRBD1 (6 bases). CDR1 and CDR2 (germline): SGDLS, YYNGEE. Trimming removed 3 bases at V and 1 base at J, with 11 bases between. The CDR3 sequence is 14 residues long. Here the CDR3 reads CASSETQGSYEQYF. CDR3 bases: TGTGCCAGCAGCGAGACACAGGGATCCTACGAGCAGTACTTC.

The chain is built from TRBV6-5 and TRBJ2-4; 7 nucleotides agree with TRBD1. Germline lookup yields CDR1 MNHEY and CDR2 SVGAGI. This CDR3 spans 14 amino acids. Trimming took 10 bases from V and 1 from J; bases not matched to a gene: 7. The CDR3 DNA follows: TGTGCCACCCGACAGGGAAGTGCCAAAAACATTCAGTACTTC. Protein product: CATRQGSAKNIQYF.

This chain links TRBV7-7 with TRBJ2-1, with a tentative D call TRBD1 (5 bases). The V end lost 9 bases, the J end lost 6 bases, and 18 bases lay between the germline ends. Germline V gene sequence: CDR1 SSHAT, CDR2 FNYEAQ (reference sequence). The CDR3 has 14 residues. The CDR3 DNA reads as TGTGCCAGGAAACCGGGCTCGGACATCAATGAGCAGTTCTTC. It yields the protein CARKPGSDINEQFF. Drawing the rest from reference TRBV7-7 and TRBJ2-1, the complete variable domain is GAGVSQSPRYKVTKRGQDVTLRCDPISSHATLYWYQQALGQGPEFLTYFNYEAQPDKSGLPSDRFSAERPEGSISTLTIQRTEQRDSAMYRCARKPGSDINEQFFGPGTRLTVL.

The chain uses TRBV28 and TRBJ2-5; D gene uncertain. Matching the DNA end better, TRBJ2-7 makes the J call doubtful. The CDR3 length is 15 residues. The germline CDR1 and CDR2 sequences are MDHEN and SYDVKM. The DNA of the CDR3 is TGTGCCAGCAGCCTCCAGATCTGGGATAAGGGCGAGCAGTACTTC. Residues: CASSLQIWDKGEQYF.

V gene TRBV5-1 combines with J gene TRBJ2-7; D may be TRBD2 (5 bases). V lost 0 bases to trimming and J lost 5 bases, with 12 bases between them. The CDR3 length is 14 residues. Germline V gene sequence: CDR1 SGHRS, CDR2 YFSETQ. CDR3 sequence: CASSLVGGTNEQYF. CDR3 DNA: TGCGCCAGCAGCTTGGTAGGAGGAACCAACGAGCAGTACTTC. Combining the CDR3 with reference TRBV5-1 and TRBJ2-7 gives the whole variable domain KAGVTQTPRYLIKTRGQQVTLSCSPISGHRSVSWYQQTPGQGLQFLFEYFSETQRNKGNFPGRFSGRQFSNSRSEMNVSTLELGDSALYLCASSLVGGTNEQYFGPGTRLTVT.